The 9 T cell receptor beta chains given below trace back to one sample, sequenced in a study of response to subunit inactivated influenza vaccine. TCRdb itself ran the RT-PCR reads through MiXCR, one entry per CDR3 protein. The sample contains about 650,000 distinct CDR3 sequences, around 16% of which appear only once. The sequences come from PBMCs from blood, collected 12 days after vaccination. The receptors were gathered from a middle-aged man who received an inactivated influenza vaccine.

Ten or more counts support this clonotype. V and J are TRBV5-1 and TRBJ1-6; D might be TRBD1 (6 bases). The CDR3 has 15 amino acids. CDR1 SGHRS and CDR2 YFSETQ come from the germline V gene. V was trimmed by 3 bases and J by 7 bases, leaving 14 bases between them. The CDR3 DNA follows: TGCGCCAGCAGCTCCGAGGGGGATGGGAATTCACCCCTCCACTTT. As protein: CASSSEGDGNSPLHF.

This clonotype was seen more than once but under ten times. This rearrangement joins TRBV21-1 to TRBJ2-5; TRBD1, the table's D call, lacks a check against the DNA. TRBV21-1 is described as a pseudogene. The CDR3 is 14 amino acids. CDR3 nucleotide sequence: TGTGCCAGCAGCCACCGGGACAGGGAGGAGACCCAGTACTTC. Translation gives CASSHRDREETQYF.

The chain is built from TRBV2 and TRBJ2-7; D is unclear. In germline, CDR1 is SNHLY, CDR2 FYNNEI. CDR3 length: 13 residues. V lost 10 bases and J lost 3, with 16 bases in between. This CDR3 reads CATATFPRYEQYF. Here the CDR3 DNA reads TGTGCCACCGCTACCTTTCCCCGCTACGAGCAGTACTTC. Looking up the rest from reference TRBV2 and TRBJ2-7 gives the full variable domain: EPEVTQTPSHQVTQMGQEVILRCVPISNHLYFYWYRQILGQKVEFLVSFYNNEISEKSEIFDDQFSVERPDGSNFTLKIRSTKLEDSAMYFCATATFPRYEQYFGPGTRLTVT.

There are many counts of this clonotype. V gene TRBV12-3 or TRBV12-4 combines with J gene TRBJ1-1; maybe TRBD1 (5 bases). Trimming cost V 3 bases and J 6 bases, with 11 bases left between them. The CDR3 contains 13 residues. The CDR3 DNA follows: TGTGCCAGCAGTTTTGGGGGTGGATCTGAAGCTTTCTTT. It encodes CASSFGGGSEAFF.

CDR3 amino acids: CSAEQGRATEAFF. The CDR3 nucleotides are TGCAGTGCTGAACAGGGGAGGGCCACTGAAGCTTTCTTT. V usage is TRBV20-1 and J usage is TRBJ1-1, with 7 bases lining up with TRBD1. The V gene's germline CDR1 is DFQATT and CDR2 SNEGSKA (reference sequence). The trim removed 5 bases at V and 4 bases at J, leaving 7 bases unmatched. This CDR3 spans 13 amino acids.

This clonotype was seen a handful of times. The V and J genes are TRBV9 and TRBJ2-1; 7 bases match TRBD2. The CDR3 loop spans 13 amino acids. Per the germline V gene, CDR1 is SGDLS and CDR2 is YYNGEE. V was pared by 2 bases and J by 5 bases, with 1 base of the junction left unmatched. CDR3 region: CASSVAGDNEQFF. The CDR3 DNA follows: TGTGCCAGCAGCGTGGCGGGAGACAATGAGCAGTTCTTC.

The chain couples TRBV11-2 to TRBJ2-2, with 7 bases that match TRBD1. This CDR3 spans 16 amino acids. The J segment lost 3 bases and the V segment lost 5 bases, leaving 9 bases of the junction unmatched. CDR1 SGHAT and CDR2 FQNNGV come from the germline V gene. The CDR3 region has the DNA TGTGCCAGCAGCCCAAGGACCCAGGGGGACACCGGGGAGCTGTTTTTT. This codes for CASSPRTQGDTGELFF.

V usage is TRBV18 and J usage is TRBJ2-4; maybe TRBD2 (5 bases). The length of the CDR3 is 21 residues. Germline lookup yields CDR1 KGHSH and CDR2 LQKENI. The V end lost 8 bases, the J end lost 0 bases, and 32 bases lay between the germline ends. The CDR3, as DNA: TGTGCCAGCACAACCATAGTTGCGGGTTCTCCTACCGAATTAGCCAAAAACATTCAGTACTTC. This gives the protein CASTTIVAGSPTELAKNIQYF.

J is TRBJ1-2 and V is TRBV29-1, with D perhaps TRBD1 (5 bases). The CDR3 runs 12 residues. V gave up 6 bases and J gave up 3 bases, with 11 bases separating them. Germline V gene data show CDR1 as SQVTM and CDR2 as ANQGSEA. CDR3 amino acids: CSVAGTHYGYTF. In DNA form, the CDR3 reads TGCAGCGTAGCCGGGACCCACTATGGCTACACCTTC. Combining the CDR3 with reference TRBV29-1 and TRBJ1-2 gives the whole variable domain SAVISQKPSRDICQRGTSLTIQCQVDSQVTMMFWYRQQPGQSLTLIATANQGSEATYESGFVIDKFPISRPNLTFSTLTVSNMSPEDSSIYLCSVAGTHYGYTFGSGTRLTVV.